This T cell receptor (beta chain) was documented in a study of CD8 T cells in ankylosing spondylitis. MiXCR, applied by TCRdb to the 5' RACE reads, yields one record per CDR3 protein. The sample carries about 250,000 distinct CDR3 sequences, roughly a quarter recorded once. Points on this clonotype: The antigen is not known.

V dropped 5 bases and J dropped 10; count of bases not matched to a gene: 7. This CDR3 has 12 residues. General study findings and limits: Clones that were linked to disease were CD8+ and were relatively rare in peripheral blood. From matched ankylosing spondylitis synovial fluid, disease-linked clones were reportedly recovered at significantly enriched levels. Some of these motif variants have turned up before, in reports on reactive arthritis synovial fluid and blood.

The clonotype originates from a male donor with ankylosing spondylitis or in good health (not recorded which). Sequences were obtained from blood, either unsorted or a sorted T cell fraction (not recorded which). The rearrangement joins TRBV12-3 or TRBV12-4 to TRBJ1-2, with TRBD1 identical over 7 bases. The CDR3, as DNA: TGTGCCAGCAGTAAACCGGGACAGTACTACACCTTC. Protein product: CASSKPGQYYTF.